Below, 27 T cell receptor beta chains from the same sample are listed, as sequenced in a study of blood T cells in healthy people across ages. A sample-barcoded 5' primer and a J-beta primer mix were used in a second PCR of about 7 to 12 cycles. MiXCR, run by TCRdb on the 5' RACE reads, gives a single entry per CDR3 protein. The sample includes more than 1,400,000 distinct CDR3 sequences, around 39% of them seen just once. Source material: blood. All receptors come from a woman aged 18-29 years in good health.

This chain connects TRBV20-1 to TRBJ1-5, with D unclear. V was shortened by 0 bases and J by 9 bases, with 12 bases between the two germline ends. This CDR3 has 13 residues. The germline V gene encodes CDR1 DFQATT and CDR2 SNEGSKA (reference sequence). CDR3 DNA: TGCAGTGCTAGAGAGGGCCCATCCCGGCCCCAGCATTTT. It specifies CSAREGPSRPQHF.

The sample holds a few counts of this clonotype. The chain is built from TRBV7-2 and TRBJ2-7, with 13 bases aligning to TRBD2. Losses at the gene ends were 5 bases for V and 5 bases for J; bases not matched to a gene: 9. The V gene's germline CDR1 is SGHTA and CDR2 FQGNSA. The length of the CDR3 is 16 residues. The CDR3 nucleotides read TGTGCCAGCAGCGAGCGGACTAGCGGGAGAAGGGACGAGCAGTACTTC. Its translation: CASSERTSGRRDEQYF. The whole variable domain, filled in from reference TRBV7-2 and TRBJ2-7, reads GAGVSQSPSNKVTEKGKDVELRCDPISGHTALYWYRQSLGQGLEFLIYFQGNSAPDKSGLPSDRFSAERTGGSVSTLTIQRTQQEDSAVYLCASSERTSGRRDEQYFGPGTRLTVT.

The rearrangement links TRBV12-3 or TRBV12-4 to TRBJ1-6; 9 positions match TRBD1. The ends lost 5 bases at V and 6 bases at J; junction bases unmatched: 8. The CDR3 length is 16 residues. The CDR3 spells CASSENRGPVNSPLHF. Here the CDR3 DNA reads TGTGCCAGCAGTGAGAACAGGGGGCCAGTTAATTCACCCCTCCACTTT.

The chain is built from TRBV7-8 and TRBJ2-2, with no clear D. CDR1 and CDR2 (germline): SGHVS, FQNEAQ. The V end lost 5 bases, the J end lost 0 bases, and 13 bases lay between the germline ends. The CDR3 runs to 16 residues. In nucleotides, the CDR3 is TGTGCCAGCAGCCGGGCCCGGCTGGCGAACACCGGGGAGCTGTTTTTT. It yields the protein CASSRARLANTGELFF.

V and J are TRBV13 and TRBJ2-1; D may correspond to TRBD1 or TRBD2 (7 bases each). V was pared by 4 bases and J by 4 bases, with 14 bases between. Per the germline V gene, CDR1 is PRHDT and CDR2 is FYEKMQ (reference sequence). The CDR3 covers 15 residues. The CDR3 is CASSWEGQLYNEQFF. CDR3 in DNA: TGTGCCAGCAGCTGGGAGGGACAGTTATACAATGAGCAGTTCTTC.

The chain has TRBV20-1 and TRBJ1-1, with D hard to call. Germline CDR1 is DFQATT and CDR2 is SNEGSKA (reference sequence). V was cut by 4 bases and J by 0 bases, with 6 bases left in between. This CDR3 spans 12 amino acids. CDR3 protein: CSATALNTEAFF. The CDR3 DNA sequence: TGCAGTGCTACGGCGCTGAACACTGAAGCTTTCTTT.

The chain joins TRBV20-1 to TRBJ2-3; D is ambiguous. The CDR3 is made up of 14 amino acids. Between the trimmed V and J ends, which lost 5 bases and 2 bases, there was a span of 14 bases. In germline, CDR1 is DFQATT, CDR2 SNEGSKA (reference sequence). This chain's CDR3 is CSAPLSRNTDTQYF. CDR3 nucleotides: TGCAGTGCTCCTCTATCAAGGAACACAGATACGCAGTATTTT.

The chain couples TRBV20-1 to TRBJ2-1; 15 bases line up with TRBD2. CDR1 and CDR2 (germline): DFQATT, SNEGSKA (reference sequence). CDR3 length: 13 residues. The junction had 7 bases not matched to a gene; V was cut back by 5 bases and J by 14 bases. CDR3 in DNA: TGCAGTGCTGTCGCCGGGACTAGCGGGGGGAAGTTCTTC. This encodes CSAVAGTSGGKFF.

This clonotype was observed many times. The J gene is TRBJ2-3, the V gene TRBV12-3 or TRBV12-4; D is unresolved. V was trimmed by 4 bases and J by 4 bases, leaving 3 bases between them. This CDR3 region has 11 residues. This chain's CDR3 is CASSYSDTQYF. CDR3 bases: TGTGCCAGCAGTTACTCAGATACGCAGTATTTT.

Many counts were recorded for this clonotype. The CDR3 loop is CSVEGPSGPNYNEQFF. The CDR3 nucleotides are TGCAGCGTTGAAGGCCCTAGCGGGCCGAATTACAATGAGCAGTTCTTC. The chain uses TRBV29-1 and TRBJ2-1, with TRBD2 matching 8 bases. The germline gives CDR1 SQVTM, CDR2 ANQGSEA. V was clipped by 1 base and J by 4 bases; unmatched bases: 9. This CDR3 contains 16 residues.

This clonotype appeared a few times. The CDR3: CASSLGSGGYF. The CDR3 DNA reads TGTGCCAGCAGCTTAGGGAGCGGGGGGTATTTT. The chain employs TRBV7-2 and TRBJ2-3; 8 positions agree with TRBD2. The CDR3 has 11 amino acids. Germline CDR1 SGHTA, CDR2 FQGNSA. V shed 1 base and J 14 bases; nucleotides not matched to a gene: 2.

The rearrangement joins TRBV3-1 to TRBJ1-1; D perhaps matches TRBD1 (5 bases). V lost 0 bases and J 12 bases, leaving 14 bases between the germline ends. The CDR3 covers 13 residues. CDR1 LGHDT and CDR2 YNNKEL come from the germline V gene (reference sequence). The CDR3 DNA reads TGTGCCAGCAGCCAAGAAGGGCAGAGGGGAACTTTCTTT. As protein: CASSQEGQRGTFF.

In this sample, this clonotype turned up a few times. V gene TRBV11-2 combines with J gene TRBJ2-3, with 7 bases matching TRBD2. CDR1 is SGHAT and CDR2 is FQNNGV in the germline V gene. The CDR3 runs to 16 residues. The V segment lost 3 bases and the J segment 3 bases; nucleotides outside the gene matches: 9. CDR3 amino acids: CASSLGLGRGTDTQYF. CDR3 bases: TGTGCCAGCAGCTTGGGTTTGGGGAGGGGTACAGATACGCAGTATTTT. Variable domain in full (rest from reference TRBV11-2 and TRBJ2-3): EAGVAQSPRYKIIEKRQSVAFWCNPISGHATLYWYQQILGQGPKLLIQFQNNGVVDDSQLPKDRFSAERLKGVDSTLKIQPAKLEDSAVYLCASSLGLGRGTDTQYFGPGTRLTVL.

This clonotype has more than one count but fewer than ten. The chain links TRBV6-5 to TRBJ1-4; D is perhaps TRBD1 (5 bases). The CDR3 loop spans 11 amino acids. V dropped 8 bases and J dropped 4 bases, with 5 bases sitting between them. Germline CDR1 MNHEY, CDR2 SVGAGI. As DNA, the CDR3 is TGTGCCAGCCAGGGTAATGAAAAACTGTTTTTT. It is translated as CASQGNEKLFF.

This clonotype has more than one count but fewer than ten. The V gene is TRBV6-1, the J gene TRBJ2-7; no clear D. Germline assignment: CDR1 MNHNS and CDR2 SASEGT. V was clipped by 4 bases and J by 0 bases, with 10 bases between them. CDR3 size: 14 residues. CDR3 DNA sequence: TGTGCCAGCAGTGCGGCAGCCTTCTCCTACGAGCAGTACTTC. Encoded protein: CASSAAAFSYEQYF.

The sample holds a few counts of this clonotype. The chain recombines TRBV20-1 with TRBJ2-7; 7 nucleotides line up with TRBD2. The length of the CDR3 is 13 residues. Looked up from germline, CDR1 is DFQATT and CDR2 is SNEGSKA (reference sequence). CDR3 loop: CTVPQRGNYEQYF. In DNA form, the CDR3 reads TGCACCGTACCCCAGCGGGGAAACTACGAGCAGTACTTC.

This rearrangement joins TRBV20-1 to TRBJ2-3; D is ambiguous. With 6 bases removed from V and 3 bases from J, the gap between germline ends came to 16 bases. CDR1 is DFQATT, CDR2 SNEGSKA, per germline (reference sequence). The CDR3 contains 14 residues. Here the CDR3 reads CSATRVSGTDTQYF. In DNA form, the CDR3 reads TGCAGTGCGACACGGGTATCTGGGACAGATACGCAGTATTTT.

V gene TRBV5-1 combines with J gene TRBJ2-1, with 11 bases identical to TRBD2. Per the germline V gene, CDR1 is SGHRS and CDR2 is YFSETQ. V trimming: 4 bases; J trimming: 3 bases; junction bases outside the gene matches: 3. The CDR3 runs to 15 residues. Here the CDR3 reads CASSMGLADYNEQFF. The DNA for the CDR3 is TGCGCCAGCAGCATGGGACTAGCGGACTACAATGAGCAGTTCTTC.

The chain links TRBV20-1 to TRBJ2-1, with D perhaps TRBD2 (6 bases). CDR1 is DFQATT and CDR2 is SNEGSKA in the germline V gene (reference sequence). Trimming pared 6 bases from V and 10 bases from J, leaving 22 bases between. There are 14 residues in the CDR3. The CDR3 sequence: CSAVSGVGSYEQFF. For the CDR3, the DNA is TGCAGTGCCGTTTCGGGAGTAGGTTCCTACGAGCAGTTCTTC.

Points on this clonotype: Just one base apart from a much larger clone, this may be a read error. This chain joins TRBV29-1 and TRBJ2-7; TRBD2 might be the D (6 bases). This CDR3 region has 13 residues. Trimming removed 4 bases from V and 2 bases from J, with 12 bases in between. CDR1 and CDR2 (germline): SQVTM, ANQGSEA. The CDR3 DNA sequence: TGCAGCGTTGCAGGCGGGGAGGCCTACGAGCAGTACTTC. It encodes CSVAGGEAYEQYF.

The rearrangement joins TRBV11-3 to TRBJ2-7; D gene unclear. This CDR3 is 13 amino acids long. The V and J ends lost 0 bases and 3 bases respectively, with 6 bases between them. CDR1 and CDR2 from the germline V gene are SGHNT and YENEEA. Here the CDR3 DNA reads TGTGCCAGCAGCTTAGATGGCAACTACGAGCAGTACTTC. Its translation: CASSLDGNYEQYF.

CDR3 DNA: TGTGCCAGCAGTTTACTGGGTAATGAAAAACTGTTTTTT. This encodes CASSLLGNEKLFF. V usage is TRBV12-3 or TRBV12-4 and J usage is TRBJ1-4; D remains ambiguous. V lost 2 bases to trimming and J lost 4 bases, with 5 bases between them. This CDR3 is 13 amino acids long.

V and J are TRBV14 and TRBJ1-5, with 8 positions matching TRBD1. In germline, CDR1 is SGHDN, CDR2 FVKESK. The V gene end was trimmed by 4 bases and the J gene end by 0 bases; junction bases not matched to a gene: 8. The CDR3 length is 17 residues. The CDR3: CASSRPGQEYSNQPQHF. The CDR3 region has the DNA TGTGCCAGCAGCCGCCCGGGACAGGAATATAGCAATCAGCCCCAGCATTTT. Drawing the rest from reference TRBV14 and TRBJ1-5, the complete variable domain is EAGVTQFPSHSVIEKGQTVTLRCDPISGHDNLYWYRRVMGKEIKFLLHFVKESKQDESGMPNNRFLAERTGGTYSTLKVQPAELEDSGVYFCASSRPGQEYSNQPQHFGDGTRLSIL.

The chain couples TRBV4-2 to TRBJ1-5, with no clear D. The CDR3 loop spans 14 amino acids. Germline values: CDR1 LGHNA, CDR2 YNFKEQ. V was cut by 2 bases and J by 2 bases, with 7 bases left in between. CDR3 amino acids: CASSQRGGNQPQHF. Written as DNA, the CDR3 is TGTGCCAGCAGCCAACGGGGTGGCAATCAGCCCCAGCATTTT.

This clonotype was recorded a few times. The chain couples TRBV25-1 to TRBJ2-7, with 10 bases identical to TRBD2. This CDR3 has 14 residues. Germline V gene data show CDR1 as MGHDK and CDR2 as SYGVNS. V was clipped by 5 bases and J by 3 bases; unmatched bases: 4. This CDR3 reads CASSPSGSRYEQYF. In DNA, the CDR3 is TGTGCCAGCAGTCCTAGCGGGAGCCGCTACGAGCAGTACTTC.

Concerning this clonotype itself: Germline and junction disagree at one end, which may indicate a read error. This chain connects TRBV9 to TRBJ1-2, with 7 bases aligning to TRBD1. Germline CDR1 SGDLS, CDR2 YYNGEE. The CDR3 is 14 amino acids. CDR3 sequence: CASSFRDSIDGHTF. Written as DNA, the CDR3 is TGTGCCAGCAGCTTCCGGGACAGTATAGATGGCCACACCTTC. The full variable domain, rest sourced from reference TRBV9 and TRBJ1-2, is DSGVTQTPKHLITATGQRVTLRCSPRSGDLSVYWYQQSLDQGLQFLIQYYNGEERAKGNILERFSAQQFPDLHSELNLSSLELGDSALYFCASSFRDSIDGHTFGSGTRLTVV.

The chain is built from TRBV3-1 and TRBJ2-1; 9 bases line up with TRBD2. CDR3 length: 15 amino acids. In germline, CDR1 is LGHDT, CDR2 YNNKEL (reference sequence). Germline trimming cut 2 bases from V and 7 bases from J; bases unmatched to any gene: 6. The DNA of the CDR3 is TGTGCCAGCAGCCAATGGCGGGAGGGCCGAAATGAGCAGTTCTTC. Protein sequence: CASSQWREGRNEQFF.